The clone carrying this TCR beta chain was seen at least ten times. With 10-nucleotide random UMIs included, cDNA was synthesized by 5'RACE. TCRdb processed the 5' RACE reads anew with MiXCR; each CDR3 protein has one entry. In the table there are 75,000 to 85,000 distinct CDR3 sequences, roughly a sixth of which are singletons. Trimming took 6 bases from V and 1 from J, leaving 6 bases between them. The V gene's germline CDR1 is WSHSY and CDR2 SAAADI. The CDR3 is 12 residues long. This entry comes from a study of neurological immune-mediated disorders. The sequence came from a woman between 40 and 55 years old in good health. Source material: PBMCs. The J gene is TRBJ1-1, the V gene TRBV10-2; D unclear. Here the CDR3 DNA reads TGCGCCAGCAGACGGGGGAACACTGAAGCTTTCTTT. Its protein is CASRRGNTEAFF.